These T cell receptor beta chains were read from a single sample in a study of T cell responses to AZD1222 COVID-19 vaccine. Clones were sequenced by immunoSEQ multiplex PCR, and TCRdb holds only the in-frame ones, with some missing. The sample has over 150,000 clones, 87% seen once. The specimen comprised peripheral blood, sampled on day 0 of AZD1222 vaccination. These receptors all come from an adult in good health. Both conserved end residues are part of each CDR3. Each record gives: clone size, V gene, D gene, J gene, CDR3 protein, CDR3 DNA. D genes are given only for firm matches. Clone size is not always given. Where it is, it says once, few, many or a class for expanded clones.

NA,TRBV11-2,NA,TRBJ1-2,CASSLDLGKGYGYTF,TGTGCCAGCAGCCTTGACCTAGGGAAGGGCTATGGCTACACCTTC
NA,TRBV21-1,NA,TRBJ2-1,CASSKSGGRYNEQFF,TGTGCCAGCAGCAAATCGGGGGGACGTTACAATGAGCAGTTCTTC
NA,TRBV7-8,NA,TRBJ1-1,CASSLAYVGARRTEAFF,TGTGCCAGCAGCTTAGCTTATGTAGGTGCACGGAGAACTGAAGCTTTCTTT
NA,TRBV5-6,TRBD2,TRBJ2-3,CASSYGLAGDVDTQYF,TGTGCCAGCAGCTATGGCCTAGCGGGAGATGTAGATACGCAGTATTTT
NA,TRBV6-4,TRBD2,TRBJ2-1,CASSAGLAGVSGLRQQFF,TGTGCCAGCAGTGCGGGACTAGCGGGAGTTAGCGGCCTACGACAGCAGTTCTTC
NA,TRBV2,NA,TRBJ1-3,CAPRRDRDTIYF,TGTGCCCCTCGCCGGGATAGGGACACCATATATTTT
NA,TRBV18,TRBD1,TRBJ1-2,CASSFGQGAVYGYTF,TGTGCCAGCTCATTCGGACAGGGGGCCGTTTATGGCTACACCTTC
NA,TRBV28,NA,TRBJ1-2,CASSSGPSTDGYTF,TGTGCCAGCAGTTCGGGGCCCTCAACAGATGGCTACACCTTC
NA,TRBV6-5,NA,TRBJ1-1,CASRRRAGTEAFF,TGTGCCAGCAGGAGAAGAGCTGGCACTGAAGCTTTCTTT
NA,TRBV3-1/TRBV3-2,NA,TRBJ2-5,CASTGGQGGQETQYF,TGTGCCAGCACCGGCGGCCAGGGCGGGCAAGAGACCCAGTACTTC
NA,TRBV28,TRBD1,TRBJ1-2,CASTLDRVIGYTF,TGTGCCAGCACCTTAGACAGGGTAATCGGCTACACCTTC
few,TRBV5-1,TRBD1,TRBJ2-7,CASRLGQAYYEQYF,TGCGCCAGCAGACTTGGACAGGCCTACTACGAGCAGTACTTC
NA,TRBV3-1/TRBV3-2,NA,TRBJ1-5,CASSQDRKQPQHF,TGTGCCAGCAGCCAAGATCGGAAACAGCCCCAGCATTTT
NA,TRBV6-5,NA,TRBJ1-1,CASKMDTEAFF,TGTGCCAGCAAGATGGACACTGAAGCTTTCTTT
NA,TRBV7-6,NA,TRBJ1-3,CASSLEPGVSGNTIYF,TGTGCCAGCAGCTTAGAACCCGGGGTGTCTGGAAACACCATATATTTT
NA,TRBV28,TRBD2,TRBJ2-7,CASSSPGLADSYEQYF,TGTGCCAGCAGTTCCCCGGGACTAGCAGACTCCTACGAGCAGTACTTC
NA,TRBV5-1,NA,TRBJ2-3,CASSRTGTSDTQYF,TGCGCCAGCAGCCGTACCGGGACATCGGATACGCAGTATTTT
NA,TRBV19,NA,TRBJ1-2,CASSPQGNYGYTF,TGTGCCAGTAGTCCGCAGGGGAATTATGGCTACACCTTC
NA,TRBV6-5,NA,TRBJ2-7,CASSLLGEQYF,TGTGCCAGCAGTTTACTAGGGGAGCAGTACTTC
once,TRBV18,NA,TRBJ2-5,CASSPMARGTQGTQYF,TGTGCCAGCTCACCAATGGCGAGGGGGACCCAGGGGACCCAGTACTTC
NA,TRBV19,TRBD2,TRBJ2-7,CASSTLASSSYEQYF,TGTGCCAGTAGTACACTAGCGTCGAGCTCCTACGAGCAGTACTTC
NA,TRBV27,TRBD1,TRBJ1-2,CASSFHTGVNGYTF,TGTGCCAGCAGTTTCCATACAGGGGTGAACGGCTACACCTTC
NA,TRBV5-4,TRBD2,TRBJ2-7,CASSSGLAGYEQYF,TGTGCCAGCAGCTCGGGGCTAGCGGGCTACGAGCAGTACTTC
NA,TRBV14,NA,TRBJ2-7,CASSRLEGRKPYEQYF,TGTGCCAGCAGCCGTTTGGAGGGCAGAAAACCCTACGAGCAGTACTTC
NA,TRBV5-1,NA,TRBJ2-2,CASSLYGPGELFF,TGCGCCAGCAGCTTGTATGGGCCCGGGGAGCTGTTTTTT
NA,TRBV2,TRBD1,TRBJ2-3,CASSEGTGKINTQYF,TGTGCCAGCAGTGAAGGGACAGGCAAAATAAATACGCAGTATTTT
NA,TRBV7-2,NA,TRBJ1-5,CASSLAGGSQPQHF,TGTGCCAGCAGCTTAGCTGGGGGCTCGCAGCCCCAGCATTTT
once,TRBV5-5,NA,TRBJ1-4,CASSLVKGPNEKLFF,TGTGCCAGCAGCTTAGTAAAGGGCCCTAATGAAAAACTGTTTTTT
NA,TRBV7-9,NA,TRBJ1-1,CASSPNTENTEAFF,TGTGCCAGCAGCCCTAATACAGAGAACACTGAAGCTTTCTTT
few,TRBV9,TRBD2,TRBJ2-1,CASSSEGLAGPYNEQFF,TGTGCCAGCAGCTCGGAGGGACTAGCGGGACCCTACAATGAGCAGTTCTTC